These T cell receptor beta chains were read from a single sample in a study of cytomegalovirus exposure and HLA in healthy donors. Produced via immunoSEQ multiplex PCR; TCRdb's table is partial and in-frame only. This listing includes approximately 210,000 clones. Sequencing input: PBMCs. These receptors came from a woman aged 25 to 39 in good health and CMV-seropositive. Both conserved end residues are part of each CDR3. The D gene is left open where the match is weak.

TRBJ2-5,TRBD2,TRBV10-2,CASRPLAGGGETQYF,TGCGCCAGCAGACCCCTAGCGGGAGGAGGGGAGACCCAGTACTTC
TRBJ1-1,.,TRBV7-9,CASSFGLNTEAFF,TGTGCCAGCAGCTTTGGCTTGAACACTGAAGCTTTCTTT
TRBJ1-2,TRBD1,TRBV28,CASSPGTGGFGYGYTF,TGTGCCAGCAGTCCCGGGACAGGGGGATTCGGCTATGGCTACACCTTC
TRBJ2-6,.,TRBV7-9,CASSQGQWHSGANVLTF,TGTGCCAGCAGCCAAGGACAGTGGCACTCTGGGGCCAACGTCCTGACTTTC
TRBJ2-3,.,TRBV10-1,CASSEPSSTDTQYF,TGCGCCAGCAGTGAGCCTTCGAGCACAGATACGCAGTATTTT
TRBJ1-1,.,TRBV7-9,CASSLGGAVRTEAFF,TGTGCCAGCAGCCTCGGAGGGGCAGTGAGAACTGAAGCTTTCTTT
TRBJ2-1,.,TRBV12-1,CASSFVSSGRYNEQFF,TGTGCCAGCAGCTTTGTGTCTAGCGGGAGGTACAATGAGCAGTTCTTC
TRBJ2-5,TRBD2,TRBV27,CASSLDFAGESGTQYF,TGTGCCAGCAGTTTGGACTTTGCGGGGGAGTCGGGGACCCAGTACTTC
TRBJ2-7,TRBD2,TRBV28,CASSFAGVAYEQYF,TGTGCCAGCAGTTTTGCGGGAGTGGCCTACGAGCAGTACTTC
TRBJ1-1,.,TRBV19,CASQLALDRNTEAFF,TGTGCCAGCCAGTTGGCCCTGGACAGGAACACTGAAGCTTTCTTT
TRBJ1-1,.,TRBV5-1,CASSPGGAGPITEAFF,TGCGCCAGCAGCCCAGGAGGTGCAGGACCTATCACTGAAGCTTTCTTT
TRBJ1-4,TRBD1,TRBV28,CASSSYTGGKLFF,TGTGCCAGCAGTTCATATACAGGGGGGAAACTGTTTTTT
TRBJ1-1,.,TRBV7-6,CASQLGVNTEAFF,TGTGCCAGCCAATTGGGCGTAAACACTGAAGCTTTCTTT
TRBJ2-1,TRBD2,TRBV4-3,CASSQLAGDGSTEQFF,TGCGCCAGCAGCCAATTAGCGGGAGATGGTTCGACTGAGCAGTTCTTC
TRBJ2-1,.,TRBV7-9,CASSLLEFRNNEQFF,TGTGCCAGCAGCTTATTGGAGTTCAGAAACAATGAGCAGTTCTTC
TRBJ2-5,TRBD1,TRBV6-5,CASSYSDREQETQYF,TGTGCCAGCAGTTACTCGGACAGGGAGCAAGAGACCCAGTACTTC
TRBJ1-5,TRBD1,TRBV2,CASTDARTGDGQPQHF,TGTGCCAGCACCGACGCGAGGACAGGGGACGGCCAGCCCCAGCATTTT
TRBJ2-1,TRBD2,TRBV10-1,CASSESSSGSGNEQFF,TGCGCCAGCAGTGAGTCGTCAAGCGGGAGTGGCAATGAGCAGTTCTTC
TRBJ2-6,.,TRBV28,CASMPTLHSGANVLTF,TGTGCCAGCATGCCGACACTTCACTCTGGGGCCAACGTCCTGACTTTC
TRBJ2-5,.,TRBV6-1,CASSEYRGGREAQYF,TGTGCCAGCAGTGAATACAGGGGGGGAAGAGAGGCCCAGTACTTC
TRBJ2-3,TRBD1,TRBV29-1,CSVFQGASTDTQYF,TGCAGCGTTTTTCAGGGGGCCAGCACAGATACGCAGTATTTT
TRBJ1-2,.,TRBV6-6,CASSYSFAAGNNGYTF,TGTGCCAGCAGTTACTCGTTCGCAGCGGGTAACAATGGCTACACCTTC